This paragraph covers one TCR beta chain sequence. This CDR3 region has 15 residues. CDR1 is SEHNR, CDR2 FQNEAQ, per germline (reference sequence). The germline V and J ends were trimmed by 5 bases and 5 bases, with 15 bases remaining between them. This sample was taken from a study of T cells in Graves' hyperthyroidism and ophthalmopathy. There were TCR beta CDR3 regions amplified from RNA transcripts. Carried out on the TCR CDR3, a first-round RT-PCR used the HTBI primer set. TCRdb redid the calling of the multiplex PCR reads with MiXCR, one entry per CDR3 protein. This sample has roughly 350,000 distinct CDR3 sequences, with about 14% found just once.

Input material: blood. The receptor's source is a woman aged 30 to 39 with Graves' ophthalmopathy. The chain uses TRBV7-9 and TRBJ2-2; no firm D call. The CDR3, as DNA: TGTGCCAGCAGCCTCCCCATGCACCGAACCGGGGAGCTGTTTTTT. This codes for CASSLPMHRTGELFF.